These 9 T cell receptor beta chains originate from one sample sequenced in a study of blood T cell repertoires in COVID-19. Sequenced by immunoSEQ multiplex PCR; TCRdb stores in-frame clones only, minus some. Found here are roughly 330,000 clones, around 87% of them singletons; the top ten hold 5.3%. The sequenced sample consisted of PBMCs or T cells enriched from blood (not recorded which). The receptor set was obtained from a woman younger than 45 who had recovered from COVID-19.

This clone occurred once. This chain links TRBV7-9 with TRBJ2-3; D perhaps matches TRBD1 (6 bases). Germline CDR1 and CDR2: SEHNR and FQNEAQ (reference sequence). V was clipped by 3 bases and J by 8 bases, with 15 bases between them. CDR3 length: 14 residues. CDR3 protein: CASSFGGGPGTQYF. Written as DNA, the CDR3 is TGTGCCAGCAGCTTTGGTGGGGGCCCGGGTACGCAGTATTTT.

The rearrangement links TRBV2 to TRBJ1-2; 7 bases agree with TRBD1. With V trimmed by 6 bases and J by 8 bases, 9 bases remained unmatched. The CDR3 covers 13 residues. Germline assignment: CDR1 SNHLY and CDR2 FYNNEI. The CDR3 DNA follows: TGTGCCAGCAGCTACACGACAGGGTACGGCTACACCTTC. As protein: CASSYTTGYGYTF. The entire variable domain, with the rest obtained from reference TRBV2 and TRBJ1-2, is as follows: EPEVTQTPSHQVTQMGQEVILRCVPISNHLYFYWYRQILGQKVEFLVSFYNNEISEKSEIFDDQFSVERPDGSNFTLKIRSTKLEDSAMYFCASSYTTGYGYTFGSGTRLTVV.

This chain uses TRBV7-9 with TRBJ1-3; D gene unclear. The germline V gene encodes CDR1 SEHNR and CDR2 FQNEAQ (reference sequence). V was pared by 10 bases and J by 8 bases, with 15 bases between. The CDR3 totals 12 residues. Here the CDR3 reads CATQSGGDTIYF. CDR3 bases: TGTGCCACTCAATCTGGCGGGGACACCATATATTTT.

The chain combines TRBV28 with TRBJ1-3; the match to TRBD1 covers 10 bases. Germline assignment: CDR1 MDHEN and CDR2 SYDVKM. The CDR3 extends over 17 amino acids. V gave up 6 bases and J gave up 0 bases; unmatched junction bases: 8. CDR3 in amino acids: CASSSGQGDISGNTIYF. The CDR3 region has the DNA TGTGCCAGCAGCTCCGGACAGGGGGATATCTCTGGAAACACCATATATTTT.

Comment on this clone: Other DNA variants within this sample encode the same CDR3. The genes are TRBV3-1 (or the pseudogene TRBV3-2) and TRBJ1-1; D perhaps matches TRBD1 (5 bases). Germline-derived CDR1 and CDR2 are LGHDT and YNNKEL (reference sequence). Trimming shortened V by 1 base and J by 4 bases, and 10 bases separated the two germline ends. The CDR3 has 14 amino acids. The CDR3 protein is CASSQVGGGTEAFF. The CDR3 DNA reads TGTGCCAGCAGCCAAGTCGGGGGGGGCACTGAAGCTTTCTTT.

The chain joins TRBV15 to TRBJ2-7, with D possibly being TRBD1 (5 bases). The germline V gene has CDR1 LNHNV and CDR2 YYDKDF (reference sequence). The CDR3 consists of 14 residues. Trimming shortened V by 6 bases and J by 4 bases, and 16 bases separated the two germline ends. CDR3 protein: CATRESRGRYEQYF. CDR3 nucleotide sequence: TGTGCCACCAGGGAGAGTAGGGGAAGGTACGAGCAGTACTTC.

The CDR3 sequence: CASSLDMNTEAFF. As DNA, the CDR3 is TGTGCCAGCAGCCTTGACATGAACACTGAAGCTTTCTTT. The V and J genes are TRBV5-8 and TRBJ1-1; D uncertain. The V gene lost 4 bases and the J gene lost 0 bases, with 7 bases spanning the gap. From germline, CDR1 is SGHTS and CDR2 YDEGEE. This CDR3 has 13 amino acids. The full variable domain, its missing parts supplied by reference TRBV5-8 and TRBJ1-1, is EAGVTQSPTHLIKTRGQQATLRCSPISGHTSVYWYQQALGLGLQFLLWYDEGEERNRGNFPPRFSGRQFPNYSSELNVNALELEDSALYLCASSLDMNTEAFFGQGTRLTVV.

This sequence joins TRBV19 and TRBJ1-6; 7 bases line up with TRBD1. Germline lookup yields CDR1 LNHDA and CDR2 SQIVND (reference sequence). V was pared by 3 bases and J by 10 bases, with 9 bases of the junction left unmatched. The length of the CDR3 is 15 residues. CDR3 sequence (DNA): TGTGCCAGTAGTATCGAGGGGGCGCTGGGGTCACCCCTCCACTTT. It translates to CASSIEGALGSPLHF.

The V and J genes are TRBV5-1 and TRBJ1-1; a possible D gene is TRBD1 (6 bases). This CDR3 is built from 16 residues. Between the trimmed V and J ends, which lost 0 bases and 1 base, there was a span of 13 bases. Germline V gene sequence: CDR1 SGHRS, CDR2 YFSETQ. The CDR3 reads CASSLDTGMGNTEAFF. CDR3 DNA: TGCGCCAGCAGCTTGGATACAGGGATGGGGAACACTGAAGCTTTCTTT.